This TCR beta chain was observed in a study of vaccination effects on CD4 cells after COVID-19. In the study overall: Samples gathered post-vaccine arrived a median of 72 days past the second dose.

General observations from the study: Long after vaccination, the clones induced by infection and by vaccine shrank markedly in size.

With regard to this clone: No antigen is known for it.

The method was immunoSEQ multiplex PCR; TCRdb's version includes in-frame clones alone and lacks a portion of them. The sample has approximately 24,000 clones, around four fifths seen once. Sequencing followed a ViraFEST assay step that expanded antigen-specific CD4+ T cells with viral peptide pools. Upon completion of approximately ten days in culture, CD4+ T cells were isolated. Of the BNT162b2 and mRNA-1273 vaccines, participants received two doses of one or the other. Both day 3 and day 7 saw half the medium replaced with IL-2 medium. Germline CDR1 MGHRA, CDR2 YSYEKL. Unmatched junction bases numbered 9, after V lost 0 bases and J lost 2 bases. The CDR3 is 17 amino acids.

This TCR derives from a human donor who received a COVID-19 vaccine. This sample comprised CD4+ T cells from PBMCs cultured with HCoV-NL63 spike peptides, obtained after COVID-19 vaccination. The chain links TRBV4-1 to TRBJ1-2; 7 nucleotides align to TRBD1. DNA for the CDR3: TGCGCCAGCAGCCAAGATATCGGGCAGGGGGTAAACTATGGCTACACCTTC. Translation gives CASSQDIGQGVNYGYTF.